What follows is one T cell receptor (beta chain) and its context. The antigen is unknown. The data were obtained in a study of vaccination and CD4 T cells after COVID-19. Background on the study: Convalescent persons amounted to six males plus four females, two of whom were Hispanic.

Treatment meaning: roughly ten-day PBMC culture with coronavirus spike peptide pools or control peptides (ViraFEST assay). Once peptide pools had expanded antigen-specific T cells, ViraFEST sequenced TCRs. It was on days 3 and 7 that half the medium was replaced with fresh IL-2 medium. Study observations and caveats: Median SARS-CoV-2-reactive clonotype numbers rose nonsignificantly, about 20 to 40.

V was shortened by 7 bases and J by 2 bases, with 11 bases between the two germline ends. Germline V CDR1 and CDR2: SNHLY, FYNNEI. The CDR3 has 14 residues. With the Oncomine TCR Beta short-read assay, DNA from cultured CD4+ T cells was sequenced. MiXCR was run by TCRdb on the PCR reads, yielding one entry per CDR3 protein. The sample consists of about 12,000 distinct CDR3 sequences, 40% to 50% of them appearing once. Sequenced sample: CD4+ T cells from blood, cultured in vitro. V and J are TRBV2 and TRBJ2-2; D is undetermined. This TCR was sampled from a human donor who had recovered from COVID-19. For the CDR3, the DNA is TGTGCCAGCACCCGAGGTGGTAACACCGGGGAGCTGTTTTTT. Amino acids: CASTRGGNTGELFF.